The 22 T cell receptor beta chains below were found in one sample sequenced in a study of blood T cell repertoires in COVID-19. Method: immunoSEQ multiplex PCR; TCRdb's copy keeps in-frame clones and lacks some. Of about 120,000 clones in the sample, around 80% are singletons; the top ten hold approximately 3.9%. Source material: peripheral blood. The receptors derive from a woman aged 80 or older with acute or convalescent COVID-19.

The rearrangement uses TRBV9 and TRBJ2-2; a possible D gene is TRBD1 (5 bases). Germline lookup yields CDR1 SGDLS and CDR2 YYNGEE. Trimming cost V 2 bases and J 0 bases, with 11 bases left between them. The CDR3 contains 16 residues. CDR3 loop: CASSVSPQANTGELFF. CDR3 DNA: TGTGCCAGCAGCGTCTCCCCACAGGCGAACACCGGGGAGCTGTTTTTT.

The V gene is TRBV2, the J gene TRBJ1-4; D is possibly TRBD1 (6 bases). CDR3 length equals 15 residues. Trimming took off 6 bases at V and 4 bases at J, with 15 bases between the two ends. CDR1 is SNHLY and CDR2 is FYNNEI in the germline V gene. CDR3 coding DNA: TGTGCCAGCAGCCTAGCGGGACAAGTTAATGAAAAACTGTTTTTT. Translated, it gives CASSLAGQVNEKLFF.

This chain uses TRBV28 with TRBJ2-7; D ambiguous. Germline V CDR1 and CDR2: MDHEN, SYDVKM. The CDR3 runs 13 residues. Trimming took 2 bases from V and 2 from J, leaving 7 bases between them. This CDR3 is CASSLPGTYEQYF. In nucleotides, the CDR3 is TGTGCCAGCAGTTTACCAGGAACCTACGAGCAGTACTTC. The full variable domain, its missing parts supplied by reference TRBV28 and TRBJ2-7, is DVKVTQSSRYLVKRTGEKVFLECVQDMDHENMFWYRQDPGLGLRLIYFSYDVKMKEKGDIPEGYSVSREKKERFSLILESASTNQTSMYLCASSLPGTYEQYFGPGTRLTVT.

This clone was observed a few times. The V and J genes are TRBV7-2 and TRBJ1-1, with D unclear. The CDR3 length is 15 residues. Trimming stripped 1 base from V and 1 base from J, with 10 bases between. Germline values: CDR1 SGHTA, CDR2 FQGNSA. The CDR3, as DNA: TGTGCCAGCAGCTTAGGCTTCCTAGGGAACACTGAAGCTTTCTTT. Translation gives CASSLGFLGNTEAFF. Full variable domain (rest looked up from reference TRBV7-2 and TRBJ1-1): GAGVSQSPSNKVTEKGKDVELRCDPISGHTALYWYRQSLGQGLEFLIYFQGNSAPDKSGLPSDRFSAERTGGSVSTLTIQRTQQEDSAVYLCASSLGFLGNTEAFFGQGTRLTVV.

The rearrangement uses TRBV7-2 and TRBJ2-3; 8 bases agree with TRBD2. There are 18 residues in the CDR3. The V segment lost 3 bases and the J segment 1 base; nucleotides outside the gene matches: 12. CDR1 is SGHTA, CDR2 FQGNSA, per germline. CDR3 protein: CASSFDPLLAERTDTQYF. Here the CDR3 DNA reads TGTGCCAGCAGCTTCGACCCTTTACTAGCGGAGCGCACAGATACGCAGTATTTT.

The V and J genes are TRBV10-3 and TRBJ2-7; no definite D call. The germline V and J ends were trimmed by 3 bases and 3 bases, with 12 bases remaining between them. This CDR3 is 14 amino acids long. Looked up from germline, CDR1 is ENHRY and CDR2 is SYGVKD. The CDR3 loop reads CAISELGPLYEQYF. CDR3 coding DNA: TGTGCCATCAGTGAACTTGGGCCGCTCTACGAGCAGTACTTC.

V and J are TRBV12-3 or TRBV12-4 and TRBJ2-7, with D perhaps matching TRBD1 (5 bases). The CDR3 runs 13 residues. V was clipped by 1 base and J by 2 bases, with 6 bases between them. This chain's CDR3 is CASSLEDTYEQYF. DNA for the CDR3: TGTGCCAGCAGTTTAGAGGACACCTACGAGCAGTACTTC.

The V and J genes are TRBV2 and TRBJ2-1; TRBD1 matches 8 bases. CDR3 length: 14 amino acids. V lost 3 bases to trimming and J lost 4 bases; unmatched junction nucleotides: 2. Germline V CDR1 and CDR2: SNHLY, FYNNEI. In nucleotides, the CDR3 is TGTGCCAGCAGTGACCGGACAGGGTACAATGAGCAGTTCTTC. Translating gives CASSDRTGYNEQFF.

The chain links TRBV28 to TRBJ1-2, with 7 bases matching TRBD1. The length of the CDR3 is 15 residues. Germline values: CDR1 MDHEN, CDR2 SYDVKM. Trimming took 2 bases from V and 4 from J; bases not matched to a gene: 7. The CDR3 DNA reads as TGTGCCAGCAGTTTAGGTGGACAGGATTCCTATGGCTACACCTTC. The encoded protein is CASSLGGQDSYGYTF.

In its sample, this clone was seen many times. The CDR3 DNA sequence: TGCGCCAGCAGCTTGGCGTCAGGGGCCTTCGGAGAGCAGTACTTC. Amino acid sequence: CASSLASGAFGEQYF. The V and J genes are TRBV5-1 and TRBJ2-7; D possibly corresponds to TRBD1 (6 bases). The V and J ends lost 0 bases and 7 bases respectively, with 17 bases between them. This CDR3 has 15 amino acids. Germline lookup yields CDR1 SGHRS and CDR2 YFSETQ.

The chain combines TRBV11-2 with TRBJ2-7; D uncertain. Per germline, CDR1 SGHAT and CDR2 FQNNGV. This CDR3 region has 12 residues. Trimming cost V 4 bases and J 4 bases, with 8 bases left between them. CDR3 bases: TGTGCCAGCAGCTCCCAGTTGTACGAGCAGTACTTC. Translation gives CASSSQLYEQYF.

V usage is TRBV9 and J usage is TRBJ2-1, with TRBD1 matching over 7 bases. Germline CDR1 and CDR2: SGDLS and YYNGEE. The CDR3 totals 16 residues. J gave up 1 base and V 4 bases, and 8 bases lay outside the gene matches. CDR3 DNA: TGTGCCAGCAGCCCTACAGGGGTAATTTCCTACAATGAGCAGTTCTTC. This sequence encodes CASSPTGVISYNEQFF.

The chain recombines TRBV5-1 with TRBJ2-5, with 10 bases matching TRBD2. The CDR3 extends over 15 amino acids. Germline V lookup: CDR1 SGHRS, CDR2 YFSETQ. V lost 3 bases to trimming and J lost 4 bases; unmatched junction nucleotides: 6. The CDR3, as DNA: TGCGCCAGCAGCTCCTCGAGGACTAGCGGAGAGACCCAGTACTTC. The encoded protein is CASSSSRTSGETQYF.

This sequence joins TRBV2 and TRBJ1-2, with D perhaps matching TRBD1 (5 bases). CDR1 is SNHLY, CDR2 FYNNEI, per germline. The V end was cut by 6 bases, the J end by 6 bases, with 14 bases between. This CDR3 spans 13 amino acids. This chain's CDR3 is CASRGQGKDGYTF. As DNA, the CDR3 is TGTGCCAGCAGGGGTCAGGGAAAAGATGGCTACACCTTC. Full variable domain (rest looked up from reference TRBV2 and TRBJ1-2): EPEVTQTPSHQVTQMGQEVILRCVPISNHLYFYWYRQILGQKVEFLVSFYNNEISEKSEIFDDQFSVERPDGSNFTLKIRSTKLEDSAMYFCASRGQGKDGYTFGSGTRLTVV.

The CDR3 loop is CASSQDTPFGGYGSGELFF. The CDR3, as DNA: TGTGCCAGCAGCCAAGATACCCCCTTTGGAGGGTATGGATCCGGGGAGCTGTTTTTT. The chain couples TRBV3-1 (or the pseudogene TRBV3-2) to TRBJ2-2; a possible D gene is TRBD2 (6 bases). Germline-derived CDR1 and CDR2 are LGHDT and YNNKEL (reference sequence). The V and J ends lost 0 bases and 6 bases respectively, with 23 bases between them. The CDR3 sequence is 19 residues long.

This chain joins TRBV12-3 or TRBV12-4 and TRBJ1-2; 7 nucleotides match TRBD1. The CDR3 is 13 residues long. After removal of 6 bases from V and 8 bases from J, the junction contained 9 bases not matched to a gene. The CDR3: CASSFDRVGGYTF. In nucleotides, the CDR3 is TGTGCCAGCAGCTTTGACAGGGTAGGCGGCTACACCTTC.

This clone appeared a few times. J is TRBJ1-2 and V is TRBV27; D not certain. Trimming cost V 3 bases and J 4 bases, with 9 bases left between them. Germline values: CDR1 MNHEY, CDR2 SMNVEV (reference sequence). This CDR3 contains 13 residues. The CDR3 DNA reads TGTGCCAGCAGTTTGGCGGTAGGCTATGGCTACACCTTC. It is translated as CASSLAVGYGYTF.

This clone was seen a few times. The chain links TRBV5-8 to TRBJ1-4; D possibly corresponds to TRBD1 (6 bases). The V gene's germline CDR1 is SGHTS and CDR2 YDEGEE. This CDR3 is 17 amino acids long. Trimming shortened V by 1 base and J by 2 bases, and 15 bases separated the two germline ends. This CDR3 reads CASSLSGQGPTNEKLFF. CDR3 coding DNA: TGTGCCAGCAGCTTGTCGGGGCAGGGGCCTACTAATGAAAAACTGTTTTTT.

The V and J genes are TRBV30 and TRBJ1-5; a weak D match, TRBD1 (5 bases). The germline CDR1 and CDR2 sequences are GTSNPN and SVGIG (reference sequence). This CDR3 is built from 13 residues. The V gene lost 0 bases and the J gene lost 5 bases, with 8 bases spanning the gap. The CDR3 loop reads CAWSVGGDQPQHF. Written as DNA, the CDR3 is TGTGCCTGGAGTGTTGGGGGGGATCAGCCCCAGCATTTT.

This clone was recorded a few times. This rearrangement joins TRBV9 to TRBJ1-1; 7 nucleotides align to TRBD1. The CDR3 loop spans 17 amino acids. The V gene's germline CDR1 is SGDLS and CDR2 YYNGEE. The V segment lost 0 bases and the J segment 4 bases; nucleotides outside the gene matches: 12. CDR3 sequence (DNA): TGTGCCAGCAGCGTAGAGGATCGGTGGGCAGGGGGCACTGAAGCTTTCTTT. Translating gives CASSVEDRWAGGTEAFF.

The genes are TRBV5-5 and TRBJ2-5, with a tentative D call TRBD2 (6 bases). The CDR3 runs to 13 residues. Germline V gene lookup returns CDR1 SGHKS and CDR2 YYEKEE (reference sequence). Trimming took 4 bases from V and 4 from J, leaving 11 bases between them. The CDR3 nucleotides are TGTGCCAGCAGCCCACGGGGAGGAGAGACCCAGTACTTC. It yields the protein CASSPRGGETQYF. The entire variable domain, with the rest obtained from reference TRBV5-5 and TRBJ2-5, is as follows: DAGVTQSPTHLIKTRGQQVTLRCSPISGHKSVSWYQQVLGQGPQFIFQYYEKEERGRGNFPDRFSARQFPNYSSELNVNALLLGDSALYLCASSPRGGETQYFGPGTRLLVL.

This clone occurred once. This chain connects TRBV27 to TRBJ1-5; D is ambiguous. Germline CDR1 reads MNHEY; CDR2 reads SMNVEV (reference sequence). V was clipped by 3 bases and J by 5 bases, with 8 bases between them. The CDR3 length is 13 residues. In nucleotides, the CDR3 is TGTGCCAGCAGTTTTTCCGCGGATCAGCCCCAGCATTTT. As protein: CASSFSADQPQHF.